The clone carrying this T cell receptor (beta chain) was seen repeatedly, ten times or more. Its antigen is currently unknown. The V and J ends lost 4 bases and 3 bases respectively, with 10 bases between them. This CDR3 has 13 amino acids. Germline-derived CDR1 and CDR2 are SNHLY and FYNNEI. Three rounds of nested PCR, following a modified ARM-PCR protocol, produced the TCRbeta library. TCRdb reanalysed the multiplex PCR reads using MiXCR and keeps one entry per CDR3 protein. Of about 110,000 distinct CDR3 sequences listed, over 75% are singletons. The sample comes from a study of tumor and adjacent non-tumor tissue in lung cancer. The wider study: The cohort had 12 to 13 adenocarcinoma, 2 squamous cell and 1 small cell patients. Findings of the study overall: In normal lung, the top 100 clones were significantly more dominant than in tumor.

This sample's RNA came from whole unsorted tissue. Between August and November 2014, newly diagnosed, chemotherapy-naive lung cancer patients underwent thoracic surgery in China. The gene calls are TRBV2 and TRBJ2-7, with D tentatively TRBD2 (5 bases). The receptor's source is a man in his sixties or seventies with non-small cell lung cancer. The specimen sequenced was lung tumor tissue. The CDR3 region has the DNA TGTGCCAGCAGTGTCAGTCGGGGCTACGAGCAGTACTTC. Its protein product is CASSVSRGYEQYF.